The rows below give T cell receptor beta chains drawn from one sample of a study of T cells in Graves' hyperthyroidism and ophthalmopathy. Each CDR3 protein is one row after TCRdb ran MiXCR on the multiplex PCR reads. The table has hundreds of thousands of distinct CDR3 sequences, approximately 16% seen once. The material sequenced was blood. These receptor sequences come from a young woman with Graves' hyperthyroidism. Both conserved end residues are trimmed from each CDR3. Clone size is stated in some rows and not others, as once, few, many or a class when expanded.

V	size	J	CDR3
TRBV19	-	TRBJ2-6	ASGDGSSGANVLT
TRBV11-1	many	TRBJ2-1	ASSPWQARARRNEQF
TRBV6-2/TRBV6-3	-	TRBJ1-4	ASSYSGSSTNEKLF
TRBV9	-	TRBJ2-1	ASSVDGGRTHDEQF
TRBV7-2	many	TRBJ1-5	ASSLLSTDNQPQH
TRBV4-1	few	TRBJ2-5	ASSQPRQLQETQY
TRBV20-1	many	TRBJ1-1	SARDEGRSTEAF
TRBV19	-	TRBJ2-7	ASRPDRGLDEQY
TRBV11-3	many	TRBJ2-3	ASSLGSGGHTDTQY
TRBV18	few	TRBJ2-5	ASHTGGRQETQY
TRBV14	many	TRBJ2-7	ASSRKTEQY
TRBV4-3	-	TRBJ2-5	ASSQEFGQETQY
TRBV10-3	many	TRBJ2-5	AISDAYGRGETQY
TRBV9	-	TRBJ1-2	ASSVAAGDYGYT
TRBV7-9	-	TRBJ1-1	ASSFGQGGGTEAF
TRBV11-2	many	TRBJ1-1	ASSSLTGILTEAF
TRBV20-1	few	TRBJ2-1	SARLPRVVNEQF
TRBV28	many	TRBJ2-1	ASSLSSGTGWNEQF
TRBV18	-	TRBJ2-5	ASSEKRETQY
TRBV27	-	TRBJ2-1	ASSFLPPRDSPV
TRBV12-3/TRBV12-4	-	TRBJ1-1	ASGGTKNTEAF